Listed here is a single T cell receptor (beta chain). The data stem from a study of patients and donors after allogeneic stem cell transplantation. One entry per CDR3 protein, called by TCRdb with MiXCR from the RT-PCR reads. The sample contains 400,000 to 500,000 distinct CDR3 sequences, under 20% of which appear only once. Germline CDR1 and CDR2: MNHEY and SVGAGI. This CDR3 is built from 18 residues. J lost 4 bases, V lost 2 bases, and 11 bases had no gene match. The sequence derives from a human donor who was either an allogeneic HSCT recipient or a stem cell or donor lymphocyte infusion donor (not recorded which). It is not recorded whose cells these are; they may come from a transplant donor. The sample consisted of blood, either unsorted or a sorted T cell fraction (not recorded which). The chain links TRBV6-5 to TRBJ2-6; 7 nucleotides align to TRBD2. CDR3 sequence (DNA): TGTGCCAGCAGTTACACTAGCGCAGGCCCCTCCGGGGCCAACGTCCTGACTTTC. This gives the protein CASSYTSAGPSGANVLTF.